This TCR beta chain is from a study of technical replicates of blood from a handful of donors. CDR3 size: 12 residues. Germline lookup yields CDR1 WNHNN and CDR2 SYGVQD (reference sequence). V lost 2 bases and J lost 8, with 9 bases in between. Clones were sequenced by immunoSEQ multiplex PCR, and TCRdb holds only the in-frame ones, with some missing. The repertoire consists of approximately 73,000 clones, with 93% occurring once and the leading ten covering 0.25% to 0.3%. The V call is TRBV10-1, the J call TRBJ1-1; D call uncertain. Material for sequencing was T cells isolated from PBMCs. The clonotype was recovered from a human donor in good health. CDR3 sequence: CASSEGGIEAFF. DNA of the CDR3: TGCGCCAGCAGTGAGGGCGGGATCGAAGCTTTCTTT.